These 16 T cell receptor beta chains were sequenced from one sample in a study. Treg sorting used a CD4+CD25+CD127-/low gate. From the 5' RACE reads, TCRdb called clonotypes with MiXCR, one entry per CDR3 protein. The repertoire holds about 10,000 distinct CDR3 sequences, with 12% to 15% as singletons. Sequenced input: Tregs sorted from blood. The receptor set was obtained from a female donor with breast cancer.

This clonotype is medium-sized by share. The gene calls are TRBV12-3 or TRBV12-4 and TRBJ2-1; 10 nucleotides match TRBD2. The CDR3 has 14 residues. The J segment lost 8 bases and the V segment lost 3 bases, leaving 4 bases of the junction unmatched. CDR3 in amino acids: CASSFSSGSHEQFF. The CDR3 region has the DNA TGTGCCAGCAGTTTCTCTAGCGGGAGCCATGAGCAGTTCTTC.

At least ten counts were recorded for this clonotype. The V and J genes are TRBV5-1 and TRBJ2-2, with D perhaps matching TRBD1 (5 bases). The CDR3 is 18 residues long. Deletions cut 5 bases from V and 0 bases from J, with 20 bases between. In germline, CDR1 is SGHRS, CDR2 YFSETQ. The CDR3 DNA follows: TGCGCCAGCAGTTCAAAGGGGAATCCAAACGCGAACACCGGGGAGCTGTTTTTT. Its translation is CASSSKGNPNANTGELFF.

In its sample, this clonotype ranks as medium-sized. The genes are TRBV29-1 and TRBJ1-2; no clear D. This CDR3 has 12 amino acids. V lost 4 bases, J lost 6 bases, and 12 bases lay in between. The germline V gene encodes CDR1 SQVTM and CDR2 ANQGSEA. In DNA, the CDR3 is TGCAGCGTTGTGTCAGGACTCAATGGCTACACCTTC. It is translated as CSVVSGLNGYTF.

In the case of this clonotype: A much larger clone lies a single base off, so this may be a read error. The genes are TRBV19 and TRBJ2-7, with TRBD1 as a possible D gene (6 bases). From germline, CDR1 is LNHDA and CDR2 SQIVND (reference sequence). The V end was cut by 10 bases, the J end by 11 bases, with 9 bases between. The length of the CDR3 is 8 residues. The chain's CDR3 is CATGEKYF. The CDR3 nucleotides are TGTGCCACAGGGGAGAAGTACTTC.

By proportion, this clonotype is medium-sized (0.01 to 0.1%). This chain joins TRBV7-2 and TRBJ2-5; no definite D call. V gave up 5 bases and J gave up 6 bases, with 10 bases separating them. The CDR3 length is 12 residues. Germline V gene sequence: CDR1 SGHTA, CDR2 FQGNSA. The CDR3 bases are TGTGCCAGCAGCGGCGACCATCAGACCCAGTACTTC. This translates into CASSGDHQTQYF.

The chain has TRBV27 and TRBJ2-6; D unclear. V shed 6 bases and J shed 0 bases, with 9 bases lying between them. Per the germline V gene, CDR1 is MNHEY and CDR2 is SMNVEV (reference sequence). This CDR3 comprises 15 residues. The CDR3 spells CASRTPGSGANVLTF. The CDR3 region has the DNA TGTGCCAGCAGGACCCCGGGCTCTGGGGCCAACGTCCTGACTTTC.

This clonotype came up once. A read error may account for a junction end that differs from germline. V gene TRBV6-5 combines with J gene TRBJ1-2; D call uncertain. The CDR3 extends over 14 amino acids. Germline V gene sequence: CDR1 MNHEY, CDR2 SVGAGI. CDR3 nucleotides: TGTGCCAGCAGTTCGACATCTCGTAACTATGGTTACACCTTC. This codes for CASSSTSRNYGYTF.

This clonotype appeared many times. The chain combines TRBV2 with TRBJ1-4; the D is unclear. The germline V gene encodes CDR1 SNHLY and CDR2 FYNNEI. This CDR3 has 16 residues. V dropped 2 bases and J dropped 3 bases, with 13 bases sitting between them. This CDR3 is CASSEYGRPANEKLFF. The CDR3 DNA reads TGTGCCAGCAGTGAATATGGGAGGCCTGCTAATGAAAAACTGTTTTTT.

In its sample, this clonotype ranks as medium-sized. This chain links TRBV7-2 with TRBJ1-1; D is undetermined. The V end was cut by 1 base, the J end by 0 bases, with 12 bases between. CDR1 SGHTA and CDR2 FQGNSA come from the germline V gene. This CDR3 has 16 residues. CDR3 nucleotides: TGTGCCAGCAGCTTAGGTGGCGGCCTAATGAACACTGAAGCTTTCTTT. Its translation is CASSLGGGLMNTEAFF.

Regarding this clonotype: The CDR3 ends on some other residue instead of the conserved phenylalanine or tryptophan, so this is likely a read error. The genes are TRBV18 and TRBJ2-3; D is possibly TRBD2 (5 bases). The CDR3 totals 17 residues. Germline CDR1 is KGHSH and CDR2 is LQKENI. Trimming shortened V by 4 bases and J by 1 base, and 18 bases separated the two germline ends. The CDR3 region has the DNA TGTGCCAGCTCACACCGCGGACCAGAGGAGGGCACAGATACGCAGTATTCT. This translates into CASSHRGPEEGTDTQYS.

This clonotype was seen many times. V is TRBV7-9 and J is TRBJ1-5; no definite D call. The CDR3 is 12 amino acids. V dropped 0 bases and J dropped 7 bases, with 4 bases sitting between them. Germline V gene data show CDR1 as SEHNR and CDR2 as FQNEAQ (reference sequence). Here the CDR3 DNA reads TGTGCCAGCAGCTTAGCAGGGCAGCCCCAGCATTTT. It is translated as CASSLAGQPQHF.

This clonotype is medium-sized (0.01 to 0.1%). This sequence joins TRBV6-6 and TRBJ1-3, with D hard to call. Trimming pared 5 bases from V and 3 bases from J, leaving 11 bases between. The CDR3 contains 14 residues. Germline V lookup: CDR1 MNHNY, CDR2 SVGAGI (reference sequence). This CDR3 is CASSPVRDGNTIYF. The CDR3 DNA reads TGTGCCAGCAGTCCCGTAAGGGATGGAAACACCATATATTTT.

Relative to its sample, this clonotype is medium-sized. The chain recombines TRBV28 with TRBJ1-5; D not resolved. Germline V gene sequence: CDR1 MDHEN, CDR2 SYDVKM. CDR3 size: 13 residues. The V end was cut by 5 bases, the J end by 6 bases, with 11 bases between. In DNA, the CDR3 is TGTGCCAGCAGTCGCATCGTCTCTCAGCCCCAGCATTTT. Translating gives CASSRIVSQPQHF.

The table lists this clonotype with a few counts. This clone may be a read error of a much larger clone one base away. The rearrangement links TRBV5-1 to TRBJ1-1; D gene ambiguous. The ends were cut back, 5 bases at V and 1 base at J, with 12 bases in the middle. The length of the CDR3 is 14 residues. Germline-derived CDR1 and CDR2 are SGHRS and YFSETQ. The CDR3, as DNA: TGCGCCAGCAGGAGTATGGGCACGAACACTGAAGCTTTCTTT. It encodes CASRSMGTNTEAFF.

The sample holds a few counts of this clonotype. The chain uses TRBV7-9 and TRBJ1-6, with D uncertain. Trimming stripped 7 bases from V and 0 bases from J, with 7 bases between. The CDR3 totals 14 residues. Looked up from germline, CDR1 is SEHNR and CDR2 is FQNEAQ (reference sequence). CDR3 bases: TGTGCCAGCAAGACAAGCTCCTATAATTCACCCCTCCACTTT. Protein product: CASKTSSYNSPLHF.

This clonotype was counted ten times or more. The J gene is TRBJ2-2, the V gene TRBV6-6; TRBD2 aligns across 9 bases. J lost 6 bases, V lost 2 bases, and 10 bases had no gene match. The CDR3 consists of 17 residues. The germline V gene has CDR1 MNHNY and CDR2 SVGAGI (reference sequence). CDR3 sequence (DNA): TGTGCCAGCAGTTACATCGGTAGCGGGAGTGTTGCCGGGGAGCTGTTTTTT. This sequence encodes CASSYIGSGSVAGELFF.